This entry lists 25 T cell receptor beta chains sequenced from one sample in a study of spatial heterogeneity in lung cancer (dated by TCRdb to between 2018 and 2021). Study-wide conclusions, independent of this receptor: The number of expanded intratumoral alpha and beta TCRs correlated with the tumor nonsynonymous mutation count.

Their antigens remain unidentified. Library preparation employed 5' RACE. These reads were obtained on a NextSeq 500. The raw public reads went through TCRdb reprocessing: fastp at Q25, MiXCR clone calling, in-frame beta chains kept. Rows matching on CDR3 protein sequence are summarized as one entry with the most common DNA and genes. This sample holds approximately 11,000 distinct CDR3 sequences; around 8.3% were observed only once. The top ten clones comprise around a fifth of the sample. Reading the label with the study, this specimen's time point is: sample taken at primary tumor resection. The sequencing here drew on lung tumor tissue, taken at surgery. The receptors derive from a female donor with early-stage non-small cell lung cancer.

In its sample, this clonotype was seen many times. This beta chain is an unintended read in a library built for alpha chains; its size means little. The V call is TRBV4-2, the J call TRBJ2-7; TRBD2 matches at 10 bases. CDR3 size: 15 residues. V lost 1 base to trimming and J lost 0 bases; unmatched junction nucleotides: 0. In germline, CDR1 is LGHNA, CDR2 YNFKEQ. The chain's CDR3 is CASSQASGSSYEQYF. The DNA for the CDR3 is TGTGCCAGCAGCCAAGCTAGCGGGAGCTCCTACGAGCAGTACTTC.

There are a few counts of this clonotype. A much larger clonotype is one base distant, so this may be a read error. This beta chain is off target for a library built for alpha chains, so its abundance means little. The chain employs TRBV12-3 or TRBV12-4 and TRBJ1-2; no clear D. V was clipped by 3 bases and J by 4 bases, with 6 bases between them. This CDR3 region has 12 residues. This chain's CDR3 is CASSFGSYGYTF. Here the CDR3 DNA reads TGTGCCAGCAGTTTTGGCAGCTATGGCTACACCTTC.

This clonotype was observed at least ten times. This beta chain turned up in a library designed for alpha chains; as an off-target read, its abundance says little. The chain links TRBV5-1 to TRBJ2-2; 9 bases align to TRBD2. Germline CDR1 is SGHRS and CDR2 is YFSETQ. The CDR3 has 15 amino acids. With V trimmed by 4 bases and J by 0 bases, 1 base remained unmatched. This CDR3 is CASSPSGANTGELFF. The DNA for the CDR3 is TGCGCCAGCAGCCCTAGCGGGGCGAACACCGGGGAGCTGTTTTTT.

There are many counts of this clonotype. This beta chain appears as a stray read in a library generated for alpha chains; its size is not informative. The DNA of the CDR3 is TGTGCCAGCAGTGAAGGAGGGAACAGGCAAGAGACCCAGTACTTC. This sequence encodes CASSEGGNRQETQYF. The V and J genes are TRBV6-1 and TRBJ2-5; the D call may be TRBD1 or TRBD2 (5 bases each). Per the germline V gene, CDR1 is MNHNS and CDR2 is SASEGT. CDR3 length: 15 residues. Trimming stripped 1 base from V and 2 bases from J, with 11 bases between.

Ten or more counts support this clonotype. Since the library was made to target alpha chains, this beta chain is a stray read and its abundance is not meaningful. The V call is TRBV7-2, the J call TRBJ1-1; D call uncertain. V was trimmed by 3 bases and J by 3 bases, leaving 8 bases between them. CDR1 SGHTA and CDR2 FQGNSA come from the germline V gene. The CDR3 has 13 amino acids. The CDR3 DNA is TGTGCCAGCAGCTTTGGGGAGGACACTGAAGCTTTCTTT. Its protein is CASSFGEDTEAFF.

As regards this clonotype: Found in a library prepared for alpha chains, this beta chain is an off-target read, and its abundance has little meaning. The V and J genes are TRBV20-1 and TRBJ1-1, with no clear D. V dropped 7 bases and J dropped 3 bases, with 18 bases sitting between them. The CDR3 has 14 amino acids. Germline V CDR1 and CDR2: DFQATT, SNEGSKA (reference sequence). In nucleotides, the CDR3 is TGCAGTGTTACTCGGGGAACCCGGGACACTGAAGCTTTCTTT. It translates to CSVTRGTRDTEAFF.

This clonotype was found many times. Little can be read into the size of this beta chain, an off-target read in a library designed for alpha chains. This chain uses TRBV11-2 with TRBJ2-5; D is undetermined. Germline CDR1 SGHAT, CDR2 FQNNGV. This CDR3 is built from 11 residues. V was clipped by 4 bases and J by 5 bases, with 5 bases between them. CDR3 sequence: CASSYSETQYF. The CDR3 bases are TGTGCCAGCAGCTATAGCGAGACCCAGTACTTC.

In its sample, this clonotype was seen many times. The library was designed around alpha chains, so this beta chain is a stray read whose abundance carries little weight. This chain connects TRBV2 to TRBJ1-2; D perhaps matches TRBD1 (5 bases). The CDR3 totals 14 residues. Per the germline V gene, CDR1 is SNHLY and CDR2 is FYNNEI. Trimming shortened V by 3 bases and J by 5 bases, and 13 bases separated the two germline ends. CDR3 loop: CASSEGTAGYGYTF. The CDR3 DNA reads as TGTGCCAGCAGTGAGGGGACCGCCGGTTATGGCTACACCTTC.

There are many counts of this clonotype. This beta chain slipped into a library made for alpha chains as a stray read, so its size is not meaningful. The chain is built from TRBV9 and TRBJ2-7; D might be TRBD1 or TRBD2, each matching 6 bases. CDR3 length equals 16 residues. V was trimmed by 4 bases and J by 3 bases, leaving 20 bases between them. Germline V gene sequence: CDR1 SGDLS, CDR2 YYNGEE. This chain's CDR3 is CASSPTLGGGNYEQYF. CDR3 in DNA: TGTGCCAGCAGCCCCACCTTGGGGGGCGGAAACTACGAGCAGTACTTC.

This clonotype is deemed medium-sized. Because this beta chain is a stray read in a library intended to capture alpha chains, its abundance should not be given much weight. The rearrangement joins TRBV20-1 to TRBJ2-1; maybe TRBD2 (6 bases). Germline V gene lookup returns CDR1 DFQATT and CDR2 SNEGSKA (reference sequence). This CDR3 spans 14 amino acids. V lost 1 base, J lost 8 bases, and 15 bases lay in between. DNA of the CDR3: TGCAGTGCTAGAGCTCTGCGGGGAGAGTATGAGCAGTTCTTC. Its protein is CSARALRGEYEQFF.

This clonotype was recorded many times. Its ends do not fully match the called genes, so a read error is possible. In a library made to pick up alpha chains, this beta chain is a stray read with a size that means little. The chain joins TRBV29-1 to TRBJ2-3; D call uncertain. CDR1 and CDR2 (germline): SQVTM, ANQGSEA. The CDR3 consists of 14 residues. Written as DNA, the CDR3 is TGTTCGTGTGGATCTCCCCCCATAGTCGATACGCAGTATTTT. Its translation: CSCGSPPIVDTQYF.

This clonotype came up many times. Within a library made for alpha chains, this beta chain is off target, and its count is uninformative. This chain joins TRBV20-1 and TRBJ1-1; tentative D call: TRBD1 (5 bases). Per the germline V gene, CDR1 is DFQATT and CDR2 is SNEGSKA (reference sequence). Deletions cut 1 base from V and 5 bases from J, with 14 bases between. The CDR3 covers 14 residues. Here the CDR3 DNA reads TGCAGTGCTAGAGGGACATACTGGGGGACTGAAGCTTTCTTT. The encoded protein is CSARGTYWGTEAFF.

On this clonotype: This beta chain is an off-target read within a library intended for alpha chains, so its frequency means little. The chain has TRBV7-9 and TRBJ2-5, with 12 nucleotides matching TRBD1. The CDR3 runs to 15 residues. Germline CDR1 SEHNR, CDR2 FQNEAQ (reference sequence). The V gene end was trimmed by 5 bases and the J gene end by 4 bases; junction bases not matched to a gene: 5. This CDR3 reads CASSQGTGGPETQYF. Written as DNA, the CDR3 is TGTGCCAGCAGCCAGGGGACAGGGGGCCCAGAGACCCAGTACTTC.

This clonotype showed up many times. This beta chain is off target for a library built for alpha chains, so its abundance means little. The chain joins TRBV11-2 to TRBJ2-4; possibly TRBD1 for D (6 bases). V lost 5 bases and J 0 bases, leaving 23 bases between the germline ends. The germline V gene encodes CDR1 SGHAT and CDR2 FQNNGV. CDR3 length: 19 residues. CDR3 sequence (DNA): TGTGCCAGCAGCCGATCGGACAGTTTTTTCGACCTAGCCAAAAACATTCAGTACTTC. Its translation: CASSRSDSFFDLAKNIQYF.

This clonotype appeared many times. Little can be read into the size of this beta chain, an off-target read in a library designed for alpha chains. The chain has TRBV7-7 and TRBJ2-7; D might be TRBD2 (6 bases). CDR1 SSHAT and CDR2 FNYEAQ come from the germline V gene (reference sequence). The CDR3 sequence is 14 residues long. Trimming stripped 1 base from V and 3 bases from J, with 10 bases between. The CDR3 DNA sequence: TGTGCCAGCAGCTTAGAAGCGGGCAGCTACGAGCAGTACTTC. It yields the protein CASSLEAGSYEQYF.

This clonotype was observed many times. Because this beta chain is a stray read in a library intended to capture alpha chains, its abundance should not be given much weight. The chain employs TRBV5-6 and TRBJ2-1, with D uncertain. The V and J ends lost 5 bases and 6 bases respectively, with 9 bases between them. The V gene's germline CDR1 is SGHDT and CDR2 YYEEEE. This CDR3 contains 12 residues. The CDR3 DNA follows: TGTGCCAGCAGGTGGGCAACCAATGAGCAGTTCTTC. Its translation: CASRWATNEQFF.

This clonotype was seen at least ten times. A library made for alpha chains picked up this beta chain off target, so its size means little. This rearrangement joins TRBV11-2 to TRBJ2-1, with a weak D call TRBD2 (5 bases). V was shortened by 0 bases and J by 5 bases, with 11 bases between the two germline ends. Germline CDR1 reads SGHAT; CDR2 reads FQNNGV. This CDR3 has 15 residues. CDR3 protein: CASSLEGEGNNEQFF. The CDR3 nucleotides are TGTGCCAGCAGCTTAGAGGGAGAAGGAAACAATGAGCAGTTCTTC. Complete variable domain (other parts from reference TRBV11-2 and TRBJ2-1): EAGVAQSPRYKIIEKRQSVAFWCNPISGHATLYWYQQILGQGPKLLIQFQNNGVVDDSQLPKDRFSAERLKGVDSTLKIQPAKLEDSAVYLCASSLEGEGNNEQFFGPGTRLTVL.

This clonotype was counted at least ten times. This beta chain turned up in a library designed for alpha chains; as an off-target read, its abundance says little. The rearrangement joins TRBV10-3 to TRBJ2-2; D is unclear. Trimming shortened V by 11 bases and J by 0 bases, and 16 bases separated the two germline ends. CDR1 is ENHRY, CDR2 SYGVKD, per germline. This CDR3 region has 15 residues. CDR3 sequence reads: CAGSPLTANTGELFF. The CDR3 DNA reads as TGTGCCGGTTCTCCCCTGACGGCGAACACCGGGGAGCTGTTTTTT.

By share of the sample, this clonotype is medium-sized (0.01 to 0.1%). Found in a library prepared for alpha chains, this beta chain is an off-target read, and its abundance has little meaning. The rearrangement joins TRBV20-1 to TRBJ1-3; TRBD1 matches 7 bases. With V trimmed by 1 base and J by 0 bases, 3 bases remained unmatched. CDR3 length: 15 amino acids. Germline V CDR1 and CDR2: DFQATT, SNEGSKA (reference sequence). The CDR3, as DNA: TGCAGTGCTAGAGGACAGGGTTACTCTGGAAACACCATATATTTT. Its protein product is CSARGQGYSGNTIYF.

This clonotype has a count of ten or more. For a library built for alpha chains, this beta chain is a stray read; little rests on its size. The chain has TRBV7-8 and TRBJ2-5; TRBD2 matches 12 bases. The CDR3 consists of 16 residues. V shed 5 bases and J 6 bases; nucleotides not matched to a gene: 10. The V gene's germline CDR1 is SGHVS and CDR2 FQNEAQ. The CDR3 spells CASSPTPSGGAKTQYF. CDR3 coding DNA: TGTGCCAGCAGCCCAACCCCTAGCGGGGGGGCGAAGACCCAGTACTTC.

This clonotype came up many times. The library was built for alpha chains, so this beta chain is an off-target read and its size means little. This chain uses TRBV27 with TRBJ1-1; TRBD1 matches at 7 bases. CDR3 length equals 13 residues. Germline CDR1 is MNHEY and CDR2 is SMNVEV (reference sequence). Losses at the gene ends were 4 bases for V and 2 bases for J; bases not matched to a gene: 1. CDR3 loop: CASSSGGNTEAFF. In DNA form, the CDR3 reads TGTGCCAGCAGTTCAGGGGGAAACACTGAAGCTTTCTTT.

This clonotype was seen many times. Because the library targeted alpha chains, this beta chain is an off-target read whose size means little. CDR3 region: CSVERQGMYTEAFF. The CDR3 DNA follows: TGCAGCGTGGAAAGACAGGGGATGTACACTGAAGCTTTCTTT. This rearrangement joins TRBV29-1 to TRBJ1-1; 8 bases agree with TRBD1. CDR1 is SQVTM, CDR2 ANQGSEA, per germline. The CDR3 has 14 amino acids. After removal of 6 bases from V and 3 bases from J, the junction contained 9 bases not matched to a gene.

By share, this clonotype ranks as medium-sized (0.01 to 0.1%). This beta chain turned up in a library designed for alpha chains; as an off-target read, its abundance says little. V and J are TRBV6-5 and TRBJ2-5; 9 nucleotides match TRBD1. This CDR3 region has 12 residues. V was clipped by 6 bases and J by 5 bases; unmatched bases: 1. The germline V gene encodes CDR1 MNHEY and CDR2 SVGAGI. The CDR3 is CASRTGGETQYF. The CDR3 DNA is TGTGCCAGCAGAACAGGGGGCGAGACCCAGTACTTC.

In its sample, this clonotype was seen many times. The library was built for alpha chains, so this beta chain is an off-target read and its size means little. The J gene is TRBJ2-5, the V gene TRBV11-2; a possible D gene is TRBD1 (5 bases). CDR1 and CDR2 (germline): SGHAT, FQNNGV. V was pared by 4 bases and J by 4 bases, with 19 bases between. The CDR3 contains 16 residues. DNA for the CDR3: TGTGCCAGCAGCTACCGGGTCCACAGGAAGGTAGAGACCCAGTACTTC. Amino acids: CASSYRVHRKVETQYF.

The table lists this clonotype with many counts. As an off-target read in a library built for alpha chains, this beta chain has a frequency of little significance. The V and J genes are TRBV10-3 and TRBJ2-7; TRBD2 aligns across 9 bases. Germline CDR1 is ENHRY and CDR2 is SYGVKD. Germline trimming cut 0 bases from V and 2 bases from J; bases unmatched to any gene: 2. CDR3 size: 15 residues. The CDR3 nucleotides read TGTGCCATCAGTGAGTCACTAGCGGGCCCCTACGAGCAGTACTTC. It translates to CAISESLAGPYEQYF.